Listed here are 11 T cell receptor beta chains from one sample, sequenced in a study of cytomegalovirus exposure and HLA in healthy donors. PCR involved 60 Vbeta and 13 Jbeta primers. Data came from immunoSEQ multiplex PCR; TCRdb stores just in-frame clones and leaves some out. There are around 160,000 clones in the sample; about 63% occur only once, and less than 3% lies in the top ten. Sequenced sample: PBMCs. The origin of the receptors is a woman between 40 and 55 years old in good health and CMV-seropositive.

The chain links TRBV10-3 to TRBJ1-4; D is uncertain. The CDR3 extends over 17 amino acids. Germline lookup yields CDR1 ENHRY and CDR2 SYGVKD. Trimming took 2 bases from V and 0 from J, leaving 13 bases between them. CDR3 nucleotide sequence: TGTGCCATCAGTGAGATCATCGGCCGGGCAACTAATGAAAAACTGTTTTTT. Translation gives CAISEIIGRATNEKLFF.

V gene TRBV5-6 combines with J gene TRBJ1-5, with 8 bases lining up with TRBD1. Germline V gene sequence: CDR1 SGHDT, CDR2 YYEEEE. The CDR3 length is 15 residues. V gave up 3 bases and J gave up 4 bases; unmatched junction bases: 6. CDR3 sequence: CASSSGTGVNQPQHF. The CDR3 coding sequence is TGTGCCAGCAGCTCGGGGACAGGCGTTAATCAGCCCCAGCATTTT.

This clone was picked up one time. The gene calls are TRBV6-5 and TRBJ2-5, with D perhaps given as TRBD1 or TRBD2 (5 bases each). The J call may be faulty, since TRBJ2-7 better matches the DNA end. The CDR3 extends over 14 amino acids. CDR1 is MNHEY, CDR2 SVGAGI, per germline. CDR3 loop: CASRTVGGSYEQYF. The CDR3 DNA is TGTGCCAGCAGGACCGTTGGGGGCTCCTACGAGCAGTACTTC.

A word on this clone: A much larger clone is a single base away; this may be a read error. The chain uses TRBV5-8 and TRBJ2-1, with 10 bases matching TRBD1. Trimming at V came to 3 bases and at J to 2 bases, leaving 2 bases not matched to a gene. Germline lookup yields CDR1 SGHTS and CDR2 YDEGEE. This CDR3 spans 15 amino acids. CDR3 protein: CASSWGQGTYNEQFF. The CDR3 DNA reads TGTGCCAGCAGCTGGGGACAGGGGACCTACAATGAGCAGTTCTTC.

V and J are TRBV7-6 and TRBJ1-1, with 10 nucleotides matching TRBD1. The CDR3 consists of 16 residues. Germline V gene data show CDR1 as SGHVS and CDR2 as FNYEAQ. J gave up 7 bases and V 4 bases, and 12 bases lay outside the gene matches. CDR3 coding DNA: TGTGCCAGCAGCTCGGGACAGGGGAGCGTGAGTAATGAAGCTTTCTTT. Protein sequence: CASSSGQGSVSNEAFF.

CDR3: CASRRGLAGQETQYF. CDR3 DNA: TGTGCCAGCAGGCGCGGACTAGCGGGGCAAGAGACCCAGTACTTC. The chain has TRBV6-5 and TRBJ2-5; TRBD2 agrees at 12 bases. The CDR3 spans 15 residues. Germline trimming cut 6 bases from V and 2 bases from J; bases unmatched to any gene: 4. Germline V lookup: CDR1 MNHEY, CDR2 SVGAGI.

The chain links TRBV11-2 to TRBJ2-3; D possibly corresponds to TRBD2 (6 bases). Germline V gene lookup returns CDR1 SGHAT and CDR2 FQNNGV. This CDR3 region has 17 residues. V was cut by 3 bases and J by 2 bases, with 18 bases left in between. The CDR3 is CASSFPPGVTSTDTQYF. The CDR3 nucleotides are TGTGCCAGCAGCTTTCCTCCGGGGGTGACCTCCACAGATACGCAGTATTTT.

The CDR3 protein is CASSWTVLYEQYF. CDR3 DNA sequence: TGTGCCAGCAGCTGGACAGTGCTATACGAGCAGTACTTC. J is TRBJ2-7 and V is TRBV9; TRBD1 might be the D (6 bases). With 4 bases removed from V and 4 bases from J, the gap between germline ends came to 12 bases. Germline V gene lookup returns CDR1 SGDLS and CDR2 YYNGEE. There are 13 residues in the CDR3. Looking up the rest from reference TRBV9 and TRBJ2-7 gives the full variable domain: DSGVTQTPKHLITATGQRVTLRCSPRSGDLSVYWYQQSLDQGLQFLIQYYNGEERAKGNILERFSAQQFPDLHSELNLSSLELGDSALYFCASSWTVLYEQYFGPGTRLTVT.

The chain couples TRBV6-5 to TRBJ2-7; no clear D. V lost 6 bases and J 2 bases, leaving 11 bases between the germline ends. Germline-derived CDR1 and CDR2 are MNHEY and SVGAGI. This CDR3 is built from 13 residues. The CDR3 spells CASRVRDTYEQYF. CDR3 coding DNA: TGTGCCAGCAGGGTCCGCGACACCTACGAGCAGTACTTC.

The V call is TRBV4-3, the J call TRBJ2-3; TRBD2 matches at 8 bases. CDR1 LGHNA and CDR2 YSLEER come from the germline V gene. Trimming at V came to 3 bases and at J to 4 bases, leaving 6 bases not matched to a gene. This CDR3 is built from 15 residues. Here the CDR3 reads CASSQLSGGPDTQYF. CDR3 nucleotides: TGCGCCAGCAGCCAGCTGAGCGGGGGACCAGATACGCAGTATTTT.

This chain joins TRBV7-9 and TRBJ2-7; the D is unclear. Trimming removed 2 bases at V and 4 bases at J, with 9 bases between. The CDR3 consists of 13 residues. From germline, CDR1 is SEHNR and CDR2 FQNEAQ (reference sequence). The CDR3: CASSLFDGYEQYF. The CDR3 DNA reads TGTGCCAGCAGCTTATTTGACGGGTACGAGCAGTACTTC.